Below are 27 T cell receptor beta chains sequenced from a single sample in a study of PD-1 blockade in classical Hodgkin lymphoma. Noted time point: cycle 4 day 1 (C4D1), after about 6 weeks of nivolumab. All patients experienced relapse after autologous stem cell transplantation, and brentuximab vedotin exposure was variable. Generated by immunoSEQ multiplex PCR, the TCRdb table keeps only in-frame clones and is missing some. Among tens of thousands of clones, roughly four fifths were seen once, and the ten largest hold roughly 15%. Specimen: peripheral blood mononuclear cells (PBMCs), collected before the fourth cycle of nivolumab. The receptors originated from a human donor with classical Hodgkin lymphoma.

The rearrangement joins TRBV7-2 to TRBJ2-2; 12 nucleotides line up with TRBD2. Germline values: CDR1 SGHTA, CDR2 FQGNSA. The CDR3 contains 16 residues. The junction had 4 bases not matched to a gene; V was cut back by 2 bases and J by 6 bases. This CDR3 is CASSLSSGRGAGELFF. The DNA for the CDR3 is TGTGCCAGCAGCTTATCTAGCGGGAGGGGCGCCGGGGAGCTGTTTTTT.

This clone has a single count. The CDR3 loop reads CASRKGDRVYGYTF. CDR3 bases: TGCGCCAGCAGAAAAGGGGACAGGGTTTATGGCTACACCTTC. V usage is TRBV5-1 and J usage is TRBJ1-2; TRBD1 aligns across 9 bases. Unmatched junction bases numbered 7, after V lost 5 bases and J lost 5 bases. This CDR3 region has 14 residues. Per germline, CDR1 SGHRS and CDR2 YFSETQ.

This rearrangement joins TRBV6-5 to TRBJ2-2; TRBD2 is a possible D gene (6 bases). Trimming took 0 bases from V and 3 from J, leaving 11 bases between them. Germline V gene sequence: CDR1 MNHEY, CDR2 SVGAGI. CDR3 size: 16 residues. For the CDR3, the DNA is TGTGCCAGCAGTTACTCGGGGACTTTTGACACCGGGGAGCTGTTTTTT. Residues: CASSYSGTFDTGELFF.

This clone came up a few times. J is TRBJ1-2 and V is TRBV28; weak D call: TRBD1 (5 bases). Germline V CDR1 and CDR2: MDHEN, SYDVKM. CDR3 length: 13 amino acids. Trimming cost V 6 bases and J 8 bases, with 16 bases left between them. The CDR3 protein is CASSKPGLGGYTF. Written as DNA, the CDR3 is TGTGCCAGCAGCAAACCGGGACTTGGGGGCTACACCTTC.

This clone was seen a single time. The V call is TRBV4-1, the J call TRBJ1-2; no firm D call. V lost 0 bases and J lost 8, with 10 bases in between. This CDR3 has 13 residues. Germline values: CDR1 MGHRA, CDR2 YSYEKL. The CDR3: CASSQDRWEGYTF. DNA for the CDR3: TGCGCCAGCAGCCAAGATAGGTGGGAAGGCTACACCTTC.

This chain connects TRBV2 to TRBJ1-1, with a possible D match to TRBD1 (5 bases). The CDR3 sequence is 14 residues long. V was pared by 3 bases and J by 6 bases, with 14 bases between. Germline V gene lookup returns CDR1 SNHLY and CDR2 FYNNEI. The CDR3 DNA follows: TGTGCCAGCAGTGACACGGGCAGGGCCTCTGAAGCTTTCTTT. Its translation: CASSDTGRASEAFF.

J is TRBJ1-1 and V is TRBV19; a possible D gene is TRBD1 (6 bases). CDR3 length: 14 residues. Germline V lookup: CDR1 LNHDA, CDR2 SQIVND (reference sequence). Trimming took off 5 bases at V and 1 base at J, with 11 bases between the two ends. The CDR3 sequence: CASSPGQKNTEAFF. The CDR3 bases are TGTGCCAGTAGTCCCGGACAGAAGAACACTGAAGCTTTCTTT.

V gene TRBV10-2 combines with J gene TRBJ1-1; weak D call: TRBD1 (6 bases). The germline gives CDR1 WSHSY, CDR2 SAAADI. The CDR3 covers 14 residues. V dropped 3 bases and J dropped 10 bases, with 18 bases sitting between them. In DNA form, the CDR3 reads TGCGCCAGCAGTGATAGGGGACAAGTTGTAAGAGCTTTCTTT. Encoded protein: CASSDRGQVVRAFF.

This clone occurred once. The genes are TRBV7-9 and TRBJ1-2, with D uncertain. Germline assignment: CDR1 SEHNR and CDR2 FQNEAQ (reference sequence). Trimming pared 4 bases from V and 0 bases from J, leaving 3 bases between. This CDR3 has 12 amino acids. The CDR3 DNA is TGTGCCAGCAGCTCCTCTAACTATGGCTACACCTTC. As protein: CASSSSNYGYTF.

The CDR3 spells CASSLATGTYEQYF. The CDR3 DNA reads as TGTGCCAGCAGCTTAGCGACAGGTACCTACGAGCAGTACTTC. The chain recombines TRBV7-2 with TRBJ2-7; D might be TRBD1 (6 bases). V was cut by 0 bases and J by 2 bases, with 8 bases left in between. The germline CDR1 and CDR2 sequences are SGHTA and FQGNSA. This CDR3 has 14 residues.

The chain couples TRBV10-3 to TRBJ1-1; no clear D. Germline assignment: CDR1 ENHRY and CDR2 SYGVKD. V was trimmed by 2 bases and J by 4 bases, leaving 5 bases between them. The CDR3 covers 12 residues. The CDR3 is CAISEGGTEAFF. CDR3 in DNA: TGTGCCATCAGTGAGGGTGGCACTGAAGCTTTCTTT.

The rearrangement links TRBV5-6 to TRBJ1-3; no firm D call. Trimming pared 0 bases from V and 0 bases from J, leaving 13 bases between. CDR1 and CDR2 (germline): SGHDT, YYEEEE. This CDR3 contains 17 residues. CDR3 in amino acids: CASSLGGLKSSGNTIYF. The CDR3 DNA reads TGTGCCAGCAGCTTGGGTGGCCTCAAAAGCTCTGGAAACACCATATATTTT.

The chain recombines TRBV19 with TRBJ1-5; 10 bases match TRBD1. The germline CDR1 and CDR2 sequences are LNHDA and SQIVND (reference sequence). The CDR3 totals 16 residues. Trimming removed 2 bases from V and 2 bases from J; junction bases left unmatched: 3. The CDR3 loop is CASSISGTGGNQPQHF. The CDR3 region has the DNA TGTGCCAGTAGTATATCAGGGACAGGGGGCAATCAGCCCCAGCATTTT.

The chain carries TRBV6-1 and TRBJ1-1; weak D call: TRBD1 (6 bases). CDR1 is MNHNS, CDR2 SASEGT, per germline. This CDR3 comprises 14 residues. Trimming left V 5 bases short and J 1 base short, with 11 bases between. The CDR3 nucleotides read TGTGCCAGCAGTACAGGGTGGGGGAACACTGAAGCTTTCTTT. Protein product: CASSTGWGNTEAFF.

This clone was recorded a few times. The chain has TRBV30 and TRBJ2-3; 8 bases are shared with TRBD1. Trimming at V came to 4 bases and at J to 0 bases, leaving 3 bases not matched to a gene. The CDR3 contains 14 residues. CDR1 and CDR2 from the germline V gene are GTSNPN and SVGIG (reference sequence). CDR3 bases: TGTGCCTGGAACCGACAGGGGAGCACAGATACGCAGTATTTT. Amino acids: CAWNRQGSTDTQYF.

CDR3 loop: CASSQDLAGGRNEQFF. Here the CDR3 DNA reads TGCGCCAGCAGCCAAGATCTAGCGGGGGGGCGAAATGAGCAGTTCTTC. V and J are TRBV4-3 and TRBJ2-1; 12 bases map to TRBD2. V was pared by 0 bases and J by 7 bases, with 4 bases of the junction left unmatched. The CDR3 contains 16 residues. Germline V gives CDR1 LGHNA, CDR2 YSLEER.

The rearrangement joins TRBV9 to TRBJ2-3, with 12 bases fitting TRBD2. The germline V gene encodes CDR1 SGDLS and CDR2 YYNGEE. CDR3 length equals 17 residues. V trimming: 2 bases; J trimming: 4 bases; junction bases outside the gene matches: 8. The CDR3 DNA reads TGTGCCAGCAGCGTGGAGGAACTAGCGGGGGGATCAGATACGCAGTATTTT. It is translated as CASSVEELAGGSDTQYF.

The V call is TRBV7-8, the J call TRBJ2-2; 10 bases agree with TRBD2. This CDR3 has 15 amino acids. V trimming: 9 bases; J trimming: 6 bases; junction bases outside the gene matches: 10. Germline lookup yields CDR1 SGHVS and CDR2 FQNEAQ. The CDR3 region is CASPLVAGGAGELFF. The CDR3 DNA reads TGTGCCAGTCCGCTAGTAGCGGGGGGAGCCGGGGAGCTGTTTTTT.

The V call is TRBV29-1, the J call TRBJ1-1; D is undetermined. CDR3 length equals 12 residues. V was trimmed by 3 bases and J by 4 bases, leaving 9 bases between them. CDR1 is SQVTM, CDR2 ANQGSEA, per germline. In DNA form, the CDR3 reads TGCAGCGTTGAGGGCGGGATCACTGAAGCTTTCTTT. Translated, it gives CSVEGGITEAFF.

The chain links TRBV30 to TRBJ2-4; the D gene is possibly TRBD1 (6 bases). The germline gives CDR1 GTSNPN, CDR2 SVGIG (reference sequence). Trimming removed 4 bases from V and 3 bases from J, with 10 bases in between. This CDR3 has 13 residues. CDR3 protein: CAWKGVGKNIQYF. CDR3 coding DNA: TGTGCCTGGAAGGGGGTGGGCAAAAACATTCAGTACTTC.

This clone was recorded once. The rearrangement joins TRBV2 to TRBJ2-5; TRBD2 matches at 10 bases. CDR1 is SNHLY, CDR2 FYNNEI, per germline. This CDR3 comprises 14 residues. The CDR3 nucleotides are TGTGCTTCAAGCGGGGGGGGGCCCCAAGAGACCCAGTACTTC. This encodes CASSGGGPQETQYF. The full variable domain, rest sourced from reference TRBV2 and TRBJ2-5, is EPEVTQTPSHQVTQMGQEVILRCVPISNHLYFYWYRQILGQKVEFLVSFYNNEISEKSEIFDDQFSVERPDGSNFTLKIRSTKLEDSAMYFCASSGGGPQETQYFGPGTRLLVL.

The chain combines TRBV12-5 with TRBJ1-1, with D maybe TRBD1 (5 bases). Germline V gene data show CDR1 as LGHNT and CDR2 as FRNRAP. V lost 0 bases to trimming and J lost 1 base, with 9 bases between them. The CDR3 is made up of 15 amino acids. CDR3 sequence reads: CASGLVQEPNTEAFF. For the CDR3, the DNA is TGTGCTAGTGGTTTGGTACAGGAGCCGAACACTGAAGCTTTCTTT.

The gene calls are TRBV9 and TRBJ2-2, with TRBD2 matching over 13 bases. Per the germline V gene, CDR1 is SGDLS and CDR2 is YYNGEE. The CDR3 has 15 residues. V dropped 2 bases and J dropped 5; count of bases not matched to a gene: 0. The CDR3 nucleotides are TGTGCCAGCAGCGTGGGACTAGCGGGAACCGGGGAGCTGTTTTTT. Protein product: CASSVGLAGTGELFF. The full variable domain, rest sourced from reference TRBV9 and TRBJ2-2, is DSGVTQTPKHLITATGQRVTLRCSPRSGDLSVYWYQQSLDQGLQFLIQYYNGEERAKGNILERFSAQQFPDLHSELNLSSLELGDSALYFCASSVGLAGTGELFFGEGSRLTVL.

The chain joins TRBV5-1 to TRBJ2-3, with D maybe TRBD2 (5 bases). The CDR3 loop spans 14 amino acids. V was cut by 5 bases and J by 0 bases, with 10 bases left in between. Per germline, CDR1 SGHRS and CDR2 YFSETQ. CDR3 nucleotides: TGCGCCAGCAGACTAGGGCCTAGCACAGATACGCAGTATTTT. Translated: CASRLGPSTDTQYF.

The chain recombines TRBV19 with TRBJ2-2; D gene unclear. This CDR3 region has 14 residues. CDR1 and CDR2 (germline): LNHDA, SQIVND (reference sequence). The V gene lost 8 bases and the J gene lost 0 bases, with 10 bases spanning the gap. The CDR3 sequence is CASRFPANTGELFF. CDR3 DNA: TGTGCCAGTCGATTCCCAGCGAACACCGGGGAGCTGTTTTTT.

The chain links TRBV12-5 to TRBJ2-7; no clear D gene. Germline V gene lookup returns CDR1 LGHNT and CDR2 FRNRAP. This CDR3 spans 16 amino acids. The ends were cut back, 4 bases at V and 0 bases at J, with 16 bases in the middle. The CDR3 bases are TGTGCTAGTGGTTCCTGGACCCTATCAAGCTCCTACGAGCAGTACGTC. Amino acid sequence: CASGSWTLSSSYEQYV.

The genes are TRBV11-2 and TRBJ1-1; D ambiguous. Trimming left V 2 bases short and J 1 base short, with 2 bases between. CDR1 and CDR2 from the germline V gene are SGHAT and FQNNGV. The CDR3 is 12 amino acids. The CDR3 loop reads CASSLRNTEAFF. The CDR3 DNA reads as TGTGCCAGCAGCTTAAGGAACACTGAAGCTTTCTTT.